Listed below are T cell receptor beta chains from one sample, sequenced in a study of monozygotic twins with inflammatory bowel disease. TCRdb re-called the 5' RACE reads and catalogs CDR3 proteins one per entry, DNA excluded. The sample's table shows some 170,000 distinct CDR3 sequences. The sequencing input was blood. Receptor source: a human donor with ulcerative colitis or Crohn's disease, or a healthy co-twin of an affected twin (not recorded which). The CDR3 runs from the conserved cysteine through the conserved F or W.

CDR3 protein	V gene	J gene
CASSLKGATGELFF	TRBV5-1	TRBJ2-2
CASSPGAMGFF	TRBV12-3/TRBV12-4	TRBJ1-1
CSARETDTQYF	TRBV20-1	TRBJ2-3
CASSPPQGQPQHF	TRBV7-2	TRBJ1-5
CASIGAMNTEAFF	TRBV28	TRBJ1-1
CASSLGVAGRGQETQYF	TRBV7-7	TRBJ2-5
CARSGSGYNEQFF	TRBV7-9	TRBJ2-1
CASSSTFRGPNQPQHF	TRBV6-5	TRBJ1-5
CASSPEGTGTNEKLFF	TRBV5-1	TRBJ1-4
CASSLDNNSPLHF	TRBV12-3/TRBV12-4	TRBJ1-6
CACKTGGNTEAFF	TRBV30	TRBJ1-1
CASSLMDQDGEKLFF	TRBV5-4	TRBJ1-4
CASSLSSWGVNTEAFF	TRBV5-1	TRBJ1-1
CASSLLDRSSYEQYF	TRBV5-1	TRBJ2-7
CASSHYNEQFF	TRBV28	TRBJ2-1
CSARQGRDHNPYNEQFF	TRBV20-1	TRBJ2-1
CASSGRLAGGAETQYF	TRBV5-4	TRBJ2-5
CSASIRDRGFYGYTF	TRBV20-1	TRBJ1-2
CASSPRDAPYNEQFF	TRBV9	TRBJ2-1
CASSWKGLYTEAFF	TRBV6-5	TRBJ1-1
CASSPLRNRAGELFF	TRBV18	TRBJ2-2
CASRSNVRAILGEQFF	TRBV6-1	TRBJ2-1
CASSLSGGAETQYF	TRBV4-1	TRBJ2-5
CASSQDEGWNEQFF	TRBV4-3	TRBJ2-1
CASWSQGPSTQYF	TRBV27	TRBJ2-3
CASSQISVYGYTF	TRBV3-1	TRBJ1-2
CASSVGQGKNTEAFF	TRBV6-4	TRBJ1-1
CASSLEGVNTGELFF	TRBV5-6	TRBJ2-2
CASSLDGGTTYEQYF	TRBV5-1	TRBJ2-7
CASRTSGIYEQYF	TRBV7-2	TRBJ2-7
CASSTGGVQETQYF	TRBV9	TRBJ2-5
CASSPTWTAGNEKLFF	TRBV4-1	TRBJ1-4
CSVDRDRDNEQFF	TRBV20-1	TRBJ2-1
CASSLGQGGEKLFF	TRBV5-1	TRBJ1-4
CASSVGTGVYEQYF	TRBV9	TRBJ2-7
CASSIAGESWGSYGYTF	TRBV19	TRBJ1-2
CASSLQRNTEAFF	TRBV3-1	TRBJ1-1
CASSFAGISGELFF	TRBV5-1	TRBJ2-2
CASSAQVSSYEQYF	TRBV9	TRBJ2-7
CASSLSPGQPQHF	TRBV12-3/TRBV12-4	TRBJ1-5
CASSLELIEDRGDEKLFF	TRBV12-3/TRBV12-4	TRBJ1-4
CASSQDLGQGNQPQHF	TRBV3-1	TRBJ1-5
CASSLWAGLPEAFF	TRBV7-2	TRBJ1-1
CASSIGSGRGTEAFF	TRBV5-1	TRBJ1-1
CSARGDSNSPLHF	TRBV20-1	TRBJ1-6
CASSLIEGLTEAFF	TRBV11-2	TRBJ1-1
CASHRGAKQYF	TRBV27	TRBJ2-7
CAISAFSTLADLGEQFF	TRBV10-3	TRBJ2-1
CATSDALAGTGELFF	TRBV24-1	TRBJ2-2
CAISESPGRVEGYTF	TRBV10-3	TRBJ1-2
CASSRFQVTELNYGYTF	TRBV4-2	TRBJ1-2
CASSLGLNMEQFF	TRBV28	TRBJ2-1